This T cell receptor (beta chain) stems from a study of post-analysis software for immune sequencing data (dated by TCRdb to the mid-2010s). Looking at the study overall: Recorded disease courses included relapsing-remitting, secondary progressive and progressive-relapsing multiple sclerosis, with some patients lacking subtype annotation. The patient repertoires were compared against 11 previously published healthy control repertoires obtained from donors aged roughly 6 to 28 years. A subset of samples was prepared in parallel using single-end sample barcoding, then pooled and co-amplified after Illumina adapter ligation.

About this clonotype itself: There is no known antigen for this receptor. Base-call qualities are not available, and no considerably larger clone is one nucleotide away.

Receptor amplification or capture employed PCR. For sequencing, an Illumina HiSeq 2500 was employed. Unique molecular identifiers were incorporated into TCR beta cDNA libraries to reduce PCR and sequencing biases. Roughly 500,000 cDNA molecules were obtained for every 1 to 10 million input T cells, so each molecule roughly corresponded to one T cell. The patient libraries were prepared and sequenced with the same protocol used for the earlier healthy control dataset. Within a given batch, samples were prepared together, multiplexed and sequenced on the same HiSeq lane. As for the original processing: MIGEC handled the raw barcoded reads, throwing out single-read molecular identifier groups before consensus assembly and CDR3 extraction. Clonotype tables were post-analysed with VDJtools, and diversity was normalized by down-sampling all datasets to the smallest sample size. In repertoire overlap clustering, CDR3 amino acid sequences, but not nucleotide sequences, were matched to correct batch-related cross-sample contamination. TCRdb applied fastp at Q25 and MiXCR to the public reads, then kept only in-frame beta chains. Each entry is one CDR3 protein sequence, shown with its most common DNA and genes. The V and J calls shown here were made by TCRdb, not taken from the authors' results. This sample has about 680,000 distinct CDR3 sequences in its table, and over 45% of those were observed once. The top ten constitute about 11% of the sample.

The CDR3 has 16 amino acids, counting the end cysteine and phenylalanine. Just the 48-base CDR3 DNA is kept, in frame starting at base 1. V is pruned by 3 bases and J by 0 bases, leaving 8 bases of the junction without a gene match. Reading the germline V gene (reference sequence) gives CDR1 DFQATT and CDR2 SNEGSKA. To demonstrate the VDJtools post-analysis software, TCR beta repertoires were profiled from the peripheral blood of 13 young patients with multiple sclerosis. The multiple sclerosis patients were children and adolescents between about 6 and 16 years of age. Summary of the overall study and its limitations: Roughly 5 TRBV segments, including TRBV5-6, TRBV5-1 and TRBV20-1, were significantly more frequent in patients than controls. The control group was slightly older than the multiple sclerosis patient group. Normalized Chao1 diversity was significantly lower in multiple sclerosis patients than controls, suggesting substantial peripheral T-cell clonal expansion. Strong co-clustering of samples prepared in the same batch was shown by direct clustering with F measure, prompting a batch-effect correction.

This TCR came from a girl aged 2-10 years with multiple sclerosis. Input material: blood. The chain was built from TRBV20-1 and TRBJ2-1, with TRBD2 matching 7 junction bases. This receptor carries the CDR3 CSARSVREASYNEQFF. Read as DNA, the sequence is TGCAGTGCTAGGAGCGTCCGGGAGGCCTCCTACAATGAGCAGTTCTTC.